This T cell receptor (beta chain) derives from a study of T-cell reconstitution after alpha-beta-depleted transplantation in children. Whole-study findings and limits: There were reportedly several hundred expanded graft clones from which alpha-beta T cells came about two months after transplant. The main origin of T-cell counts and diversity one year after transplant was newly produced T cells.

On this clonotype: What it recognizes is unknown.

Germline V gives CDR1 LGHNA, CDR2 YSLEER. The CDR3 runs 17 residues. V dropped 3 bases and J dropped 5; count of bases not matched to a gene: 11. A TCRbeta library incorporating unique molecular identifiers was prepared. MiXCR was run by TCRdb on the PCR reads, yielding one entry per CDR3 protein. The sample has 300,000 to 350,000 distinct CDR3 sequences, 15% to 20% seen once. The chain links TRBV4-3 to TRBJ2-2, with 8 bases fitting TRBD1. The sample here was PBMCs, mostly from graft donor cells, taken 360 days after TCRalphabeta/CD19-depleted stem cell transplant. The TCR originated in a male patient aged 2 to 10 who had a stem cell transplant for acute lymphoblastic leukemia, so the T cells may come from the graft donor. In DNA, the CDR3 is TGCGCCAGCAGCCATCCTAAGACAGGGGTGGGAACCGGGGAGCTGTTTTTT. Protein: CASSHPKTGVGTGELFF.